This T cell receptor (beta chain) comes out of a study of blood T cell repertoires in COVID-19. Study background: The United States, Italy and Spain provided the acute and convalescent COVID-19 samples. The analysed material was cDNA or gDNA that came from T cells, B-cell-depleted T cells, or PBMCs.

Germline values: CDR1 SGHNT, CDR2 YYREEE (reference sequence). CDR3 length equals 14 residues. V lost 0 bases and J lost 2, with 6 bases in between. In the original workflow: The assay estimated nucleated cells by amplifying reference gene primers. Generated by immunoSEQ multiplex PCR, the TCRdb table keeps only in-frame clones and is missing some. V, J and clone size are those of that table, while D and trimming were read from the DNA. In the table there are under 350,000 clones, around nine tenths of which are singletons. V and J are TRBV5-4 and TRBJ2-4; maybe TRBD1 (5 bases). The source of this sequence is a man between 70 and 80 years old with acute or convalescent COVID-19. Material: peripheral blood. CDR3 sequence (DNA): TGTGCCAGCAGCTTGGGACAGTCCAAAAACATTCAGTACTTC. Its translation is CASSLGQSKNIQYF.